This T cell receptor beta chain was captured in a study of T cells expressing NK-cell markers. On the study more broadly: Researchers got TCR beta repertoires out of sorted CD3+CD56+NKG2C+, CD3+CD56+NKG2C- and CD3+CD56-NKG2C+ T cells.

Notes on this clonotype: As yet, its antigen is unknown.

TCR beta libraries carry UMIs added by 5'RACE template switching. TCRdb reprocessed the 5' RACE reads, keeping one entry per CDR3 protein, no DNA. Recorded for this sample: a few hundred thousand distinct CDR3 sequences. Study-wide points: Once again these clonotypes came out on top in the CD3+CD56-NKG2C+ fraction of four donors. Roughly six donors showed dominant NKG2C+ clonotypes comprising roughly 1.0-7.5% of their CD8+ T cells.

CDR3 length: 15 residues. CDR1 is SGHVS and CDR2 is FQNEAQ in the germline V gene. The sequence derives from a man aged 18-30 years in good health. The chain is built from TRBV7-8 and TRBJ2-1; with no DNA, the TCRdb D assignment of TRBD2 cannot be verified. Source material: blood T cells: a sorted CD56 or NKG2C T cell subset, CD4+ or CD8+ T cells, or bulk PBMC T cells (not recorded which). This CDR3 is CASSLGRAPYNEQFF.